The entry that follows covers one TCR beta chain sequence. The CDR3 runs to 16 residues. CDR1 SGHKS and CDR2 YYEKEE come from the germline V gene (reference sequence). Trimming cost V 6 bases and J 5 bases; bases outside gene matches: 14. The data belong to a study of blood T cell repertoires in COVID-19. Per the study methods: Counts of nucleated cells, estimated from reference gene primer amplification, were obtained. TCRdb's table, derived via immunoSEQ multiplex PCR, lists solely in-frame clones and lacks some. That table gives V, J and clone size, and the DNA gave D and trimming. The data contain some 270,000 clones, roughly 84% of them singletons.

The chain links TRBV5-5 to TRBJ2-3, with TRBD2 matching over 8 bases. The origin of this receptor is a woman in her thirties or forties who had recovered from COVID-19. Sequencing used peripheral blood. The CDR3 nucleotides read TGTGCCAGCACCATGGGGATCGGGGGGGCGTTAGATACGCAGTATTTT. Amino acid sequence: CASTMGIGGALDTQYF.